The 25 T cell receptor beta chains below were found in one sample sequenced in a study of blood T cell repertoires in COVID-19. Assay: immunoSEQ multiplex PCR; the TCRdb copy retains only in-frame clones and omits some. The sample records 150,000 to 200,000 clones, roughly 87% being singletons. The sample comprised PBMCs or T cells enriched from blood (not recorded which). These receptors all come from a woman between 40 and 50 years old with acute COVID-19.

The chain's CDR3 is CASSERTGFGANVLTF. Written as DNA, the CDR3 is TGTGCCAGCAGTGAAAGGACAGGGTTTGGGGCCAACGTCCTGACTTTC. The chain is built from TRBV6-1 and TRBJ2-6, with 8 bases fitting TRBD1. The CDR3 covers 16 residues. With 2 bases clipped from V and 3 bases from J, the junction kept 3 bases outside the gene matches. The germline CDR1 and CDR2 sequences are MNHNS and SASEGT.

The rearrangement links TRBV7-6 to TRBJ1-3; D uncertain. The CDR3 consists of 16 residues. The germline gives CDR1 SGHVS, CDR2 FNYEAQ. Trimming took off 2 bases at V and 2 bases at J, with 13 bases between the two ends. CDR3 in amino acids: CASSLNVGSAGNTIYF. DNA of the CDR3: TGTGCCAGCAGCTTAAACGTCGGGTCAGCTGGAAACACCATATATTTT.

The chain is built from TRBV2 and TRBJ2-7, with TRBD1 identical over 7 bases. The CDR3 sequence is 13 residues long. CDR1 and CDR2 from the germline V gene are SNHLY and FYNNEI. J was trimmed by 2 bases and V by 6 bases; bases with no gene match: 4. The CDR3 DNA sequence: TGTGCCAGCAGGGATGACAGGGCCTACGAGCAGTACTTC. It yields the protein CASRDDRAYEQYF.

With regard to this clone: The sample contains more than one DNA sequence encoding this CDR3. CDR3 DNA: TGTGCCAGCAGTGATCGAGAGACCCAGTACTTC. Protein product: CASSDRETQYF. The rearrangement joins TRBV2 to TRBJ2-5; no definite D call. Germline V lookup: CDR1 SNHLY, CDR2 FYNNEI. Between the trimmed V and J ends, which lost 3 bases and 4 bases, there was a span of 3 bases. There are 11 residues in the CDR3.

J is TRBJ1-5 and V is TRBV30; 9 bases map to TRBD1. CDR3 length equals 17 residues. Germline assignment: CDR1 GTSNPN and CDR2 SVGIG (reference sequence). V shed 0 bases and J 1 base; nucleotides not matched to a gene: 7. CDR3 residues: CAWSVRTGAISNQPQHF. CDR3 DNA sequence: TGTGCCTGGAGTGTACGGACAGGGGCGATCAGCAATCAGCCCCAGCATTTT.

The DNA for the CDR3 is TGCGCCAGCAGCCAAGCGGGACAGGGTCAGGTGAACAATCAGCCCCAGCATTTT. This gives the protein CASSQAGQGQVNNQPQHF. This chain uses TRBV4-1 with TRBJ1-5, with 9 bases identical to TRBD1. CDR1 and CDR2 from the germline V gene are MGHRA and YSYEKL. The CDR3 is made up of 18 amino acids. Unmatched junction bases numbered 10, after V lost 1 base and J lost 3 bases.

The chain is built from TRBV19 and TRBJ1-1; 8 bases are shared with TRBD1. Germline-derived CDR1 and CDR2 are LNHDA and SQIVND (reference sequence). The V segment lost 6 bases and the J segment 5 bases; nucleotides outside the gene matches: 2. The CDR3 sequence is 12 residues long. CDR3 DNA sequence: TGTGCCAGTAGGACAGGGGAAACTGAAGCTTTCTTT. Residues: CASRTGETEAFF.

The V call is TRBV29-1, the J call TRBJ2-3, with 10 bases aligning to TRBD2. The germline CDR1 and CDR2 sequences are SQVTM and ANQGSEA. The CDR3 consists of 16 residues. Germline trimming cut 0 bases from V and 2 bases from J; bases unmatched to any gene: 5. The CDR3 loop is CSVEDPGTSATDTQYF. The CDR3 nucleotides are TGCAGCGTTGAAGATCCGGGGACTAGCGCCACAGATACGCAGTATTTT.

This clone came up once. V usage is TRBV6-2 or TRBV6-3 and J usage is TRBJ2-1; D may be TRBD1 (6 bases). Trimming cost V 4 bases and J 5 bases, with 15 bases left between them. There are 15 residues in the CDR3. The germline CDR1 and CDR2 sequences are MNHEY and SVGEGT. CDR3 sequence (DNA): TGTGCCAGCAGTTTTTTAGAGGGGGTCAACAATGAGCAGTTCTTC. This translates into CASSFLEGVNNEQFF.

The V gene is TRBV29-1, the J gene TRBJ1-2, with TRBD1 matching 7 bases. The J segment lost 6 bases and the V segment lost 6 bases, leaving 4 bases of the junction unmatched. The germline gives CDR1 SQVTM, CDR2 ANQGSEA. The CDR3 sequence is 11 residues long. CDR3 region: CSVEQGHGYTF. The DNA for the CDR3 is TGCAGCGTAGAACAGGGGCATGGCTACACCTTC.

This rearrangement joins TRBV3-1 (or the pseudogene TRBV3-2) to TRBJ1-4, with no clear D. The CDR3 covers 14 residues. Germline loops: CDR1 LGHDT, CDR2 YNNKEL (reference sequence). V lost 0 bases to trimming and J lost 5 bases, with 7 bases between them. In nucleotides, the CDR3 is TGTGCCAGCAGCCAAGAAGCCAGGAATGAAAAACTGTTTTTT. It is translated as CASSQEARNEKLFF.

The chain couples TRBV5-1 to TRBJ2-1; D remains ambiguous. Germline loops: CDR1 SGHRS, CDR2 YFSETQ. V was clipped by 7 bases and J by 7 bases, with 21 bases between them. This CDR3 spans 15 amino acids. As DNA, the CDR3 is TGCGCCAGCTCCACCCTGCCCACGCTGGAGAATGAGCAGTTCTTC. The encoded protein is CASSTLPTLENEQFF.

The rearrangement uses TRBV25-1 and TRBJ2-1; D unclear. CDR1 and CDR2 (germline): MGHDK, SYGVNS. V lost 8 bases, J lost 3 bases, and 2 bases lay in between. The CDR3 contains 10 residues. The CDR3 spells CASYYNEQFF. DNA of the CDR3: TGTGCCAGCTACTACAATGAGCAGTTCTTC.

The CDR3 DNA reads as TGTGCCAGCAGTTTATCGAAGACAGGGTTGAACACTGAAGCTTTCTTT. Translation gives CASSLSKTGLNTEAFF. The chain combines TRBV27 with TRBJ1-1; 7 positions match TRBD1. The CDR3 contains 16 residues. Germline CDR1 reads MNHEY; CDR2 reads SMNVEV (reference sequence). V trimming: 0 bases; J trimming: 0 bases; junction bases outside the gene matches: 4.

J is TRBJ2-1 and V is TRBV4-3, with 9 positions matching TRBD2. Germline V gene data show CDR1 as LGHNA and CDR2 as YSLEER. With V trimmed by 1 base and J by 7 bases, 8 bases remained unmatched. CDR3 length: 16 residues. In DNA, the CDR3 is TGCGCCAGCAGCCAAGGCCGAGGCGGGAGGGTGAATGAGCAGTTCTTC. Amino acid sequence: CASSQGRGGRVNEQFF.

On this clone: The junction does not match germline at one end; this may be a read error. The chain is built from TRBV28 and TRBJ1-2; D not resolved. The V gene's germline CDR1 is MDHEN and CDR2 SYDVKM. There are 15 residues in the CDR3. The chain's CDR3 is CASRLYGRLNYGYTF. CDR3 in DNA: TGTGCCAGCAGGTTATATGGCAGGTTAAACTATGGCTACACCTTC.

The chain couples TRBV27 to TRBJ2-1, with 7 nucleotides matching TRBD2. The germline gives CDR1 MNHEY, CDR2 SMNVEV (reference sequence). CDR3 length: 16 amino acids. V dropped 5 bases and J dropped 0; count of bases not matched to a gene: 7. CDR3 protein: CASSLLAASSYNEQFF. The CDR3 coding sequence is TGTGCCAGCAGTCTCCTAGCGGCTAGCTCCTACAATGAGCAGTTCTTC.

The chain is built from TRBV27 and TRBJ2-4; D not certain. This CDR3 is 13 amino acids long. V was pared by 7 bases and J by 3 bases, with 10 bases between. CDR1 is MNHEY, CDR2 SMNVEV, per germline (reference sequence). The CDR3 coding sequence is TGTGCCAGCAAAGGCGGCTTCAAAAACATTCAGTACTTC. Translating it yields CASKGGFKNIQYF.

The CDR3 coding sequence is TGTGCCAGCAGCCACCCTTCGAATGGCGGAAAGTCTCGCTACAATGAGCAGTTCTTC. Encoded protein: CASSHPSNGGKSRYNEQFF. This chain uses TRBV3-1 (or the pseudogene TRBV3-2) with TRBJ2-1; D call uncertain. This CDR3 contains 19 residues. V was cut by 3 bases and J by 3 bases, with 24 bases left in between. Germline CDR1 reads LGHDT; CDR2 reads YNNKEL (reference sequence).

This rearrangement joins TRBV10-3 to TRBJ2-5; 13 bases are shared with TRBD2. The V segment lost 5 bases and the J segment 5 bases; nucleotides outside the gene matches: 5. The CDR3 sequence is 15 residues long. Germline CDR1 ENHRY, CDR2 SYGVKD. This CDR3 reads CAISTSGGAGETQYF. The DNA for the CDR3 is TGTGCCATCAGTACTAGCGGGGGGGCCGGGGAGACCCAGTACTTC.

V and J are TRBV10-3 and TRBJ2-4; D perhaps matches TRBD2 (7 bases). The CDR3 totals 17 residues. Looked up from germline, CDR1 is ENHRY and CDR2 is SYGVKD. The germline V and J ends were trimmed by 0 bases and 2 bases, with 14 bases remaining between them. CDR3 DNA: TGTGCCATCAGTGAGTCGGGGGGGCGACTAACCAAAAACATTCAGTACTTC. Its protein is CAISESGGRLTKNIQYF.

V and J are TRBV9 and TRBJ2-3; 7 bases map to TRBD2. CDR3 length: 15 residues. With 0 bases clipped from V and 3 bases from J, the junction kept 4 bases outside the gene matches. Germline V gene lookup returns CDR1 SGDLS and CDR2 YYNGEE. CDR3 bases: TGTGCCAGCAGCGTAGTTGGGCGGGAGACAGATACGCAGTATTTT. Its translation is CASSVVGRETDTQYF.

The J gene is TRBJ2-1, the V gene TRBV30; D is unclear. The V end lost 5 bases, the J end lost 2 bases, and 10 bases lay between the germline ends. There are 13 residues in the CDR3. Germline V gene sequence: CDR1 GTSNPN, CDR2 SVGIG (reference sequence). This CDR3 reads CAWDPSAYNEQFF. The CDR3 nucleotides read TGTGCCTGGGACCCTAGTGCCTACAATGAGCAGTTCTTC.

This clone came up a few times. The chain couples TRBV18 to TRBJ2-7, with TRBD1 identical over 11 bases. V was pared by 6 bases and J by 4 bases, with 8 bases of the junction left unmatched. There are 15 residues in the CDR3. Germline assignment: CDR1 KGHSH and CDR2 LQKENI. The CDR3 reads CASSPGQGAQYEQYF. In nucleotides, the CDR3 is TGTGCCAGCTCTCCCGGACAGGGGGCGCAGTACGAGCAGTACTTC. Looking up the rest from reference TRBV18 and TRBJ2-7 gives the full variable domain: NAGVMQNPRHLVRRRGQEARLRCSPMKGHSHVYWYRQLPEEGLKFMVYLQKENIIDESGMPKERFSAEFPKEGPSILRIQQVVRGDSAAYFCASSPGQGAQYEQYFGPGTRLTVT.

The chain uses TRBV10-3 and TRBJ2-2; 11 bases are shared with TRBD2. Germline V gene data show CDR1 as ENHRY and CDR2 as SYGVKD. The CDR3 has 15 amino acids. Germline trimming cut 6 bases from V and 1 base from J; bases unmatched to any gene: 1. Here the CDR3 DNA reads TGTGCCATCAGGGGGACTAGCGGGAACACCGGGGAGCTGTTTTTT. It codes for CAIRGTSGNTGELFF.